This passage covers 13 T cell receptor beta chains from one sample sequenced in a study of shared clonotypes between healthy human individuals. Assay used: immunoSEQ multiplex PCR; TCRdb lists only in-frame clones, some missing. This sample has fewer than 2.5 million clones, with roughly 93% found just once. The specimen was naive CD4+ T cells from PBMCs. Documented subset: CD45RA+ positively selected. The receptor source for this set is a man between 18 and 35 years old in good health. Some clones in this sample may be carry-over from other donors' samples.

The chain uses TRBV28 and TRBJ1-5; D is possibly TRBD1 (5 bases). Germline V gene sequence: CDR1 MDHEN, CDR2 SYDVKM. The CDR3 has 12 residues. V dropped 6 bases and J dropped 9 bases, with 12 bases sitting between them. CDR3 DNA sequence: TGTGCCAGCAGGACCCTGGGGGGGCCCCAGCATTTT. This codes for CASRTLGGPQHF.

This clone came up once. V usage is TRBV5-1 and J usage is TRBJ2-3, with D possibly matching TRBD2 (6 bases). This CDR3 has 16 residues. Between the trimmed V and J ends, which lost 4 bases and 3 bases, there was a span of 18 bases. CDR1 SGHRS and CDR2 YFSETQ come from the germline V gene. The CDR3 DNA follows: TGCGCCAGCAGCCCGCCTGGGACTGAGGGAACAGATACGCAGTATTTT. The encoded protein is CASSPPGTEGTDTQYF. Using reference TRBV5-1 and TRBJ2-3 for the parts outside the CDR3, the full variable domain is KAGVTQTPRYLIKTRGQQVTLSCSPISGHRSVSWYQQTPGQGLQFLFEYFSETQRNKGNFPGRFSGRQFSNSRSEMNVSTLELGDSALYLCASSPPGTEGTDTQYFGPGTRLTVL.

On this clone: This sample includes further DNA sequences coding for the same CDR3. This chain joins TRBV7-9 and TRBJ2-3, with D unresolved. V was shortened by 5 bases and J by 5 bases, with 5 bases between the two germline ends. The germline CDR1 and CDR2 sequences are SEHNR and FQNEAQ (reference sequence). The CDR3 runs to 11 residues. This CDR3 reads CASSPRDTQYF. The CDR3 DNA is TGTGCCAGCAGCCCGAGAGATACGCAGTATTTT. The full variable domain, rest sourced from reference TRBV7-9 and TRBJ2-3, is DTGVSQNPRHKITKRGQNVTFRCDPISEHNRLYWYRQTLGQGPEFLTYFQNEAQLEKSRLLSDRFSAERPKGSFSTLEIQRTEQGDSAMYLCASSPRDTQYFGPGTRLTVL.

A word on this clone: Distinct nucleotide sequences in the sample also encode this CDR3. The rearrangement uses TRBV7-9 and TRBJ2-5, with D perhaps TRBD2 (5 bases). This CDR3 is 15 amino acids long. V was cut by 3 bases and J by 0 bases, with 11 bases left in between. Germline values: CDR1 SEHNR, CDR2 FQNEAQ (reference sequence). CDR3 sequence (DNA): TGTGCCAGCAGCTTGGGTGGGAGATACCAAGAGACCCAGTACTTC. As protein: CASSLGGRYQETQYF.

The rearrangement links TRBV27 to TRBJ2-3; the match to TRBD2 covers 12 bases. V was clipped by 5 bases and J by 2 bases; unmatched bases: 5. The CDR3 consists of 16 residues. The germline V gene has CDR1 MNHEY and CDR2 SMNVEV (reference sequence). CDR3 coding DNA: TGTGCCAGCAGTACGCTAGCGGGAGGGATCACAGATACGCAGTATTTT. It codes for CASSTLAGGITDTQYF.

V usage is TRBV5-4 and J usage is TRBJ1-1; D is uncertain. Per the germline V gene, CDR1 is SGHNT and CDR2 is YYREEE (reference sequence). The CDR3 spans 14 residues. The V end lost 2 bases, the J end lost 1 base, and 9 bases lay between the germline ends. The CDR3 DNA reads as TGTGCCAGCAGCTTACGGGAGGGGAACACTGAAGCTTTCTTT. Translated, it gives CASSLREGNTEAFF.

This clone came up a few times. This chain links TRBV4-1 with TRBJ1-1; maybe TRBD1 (5 bases). With 8 bases removed from V and 6 bases from J, the gap between germline ends came to 22 bases. Germline CDR1 is MGHRA and CDR2 is YSYEKL. CDR3 length: 15 residues. In DNA, the CDR3 is TGCGCCAGCCGATCACGCGGGGGAAGTAGGCCTGAAGCTTTCTTT. It is translated as CASRSRGGSRPEAFF.

The chain carries TRBV5-1 and TRBJ2-1; no reliable D call. CDR1 is SGHRS and CDR2 is YFSETQ in the germline V gene. Between the trimmed V and J ends, which lost 7 bases and 6 bases, there was a span of 20 bases. The length of the CDR3 is 15 residues. The CDR3 bases are TGCGCCAGCCAACTAATCGAAGGGTTCGGCAATGAGCAGTTCTTC. Translating gives CASQLIEGFGNEQFF. The full variable domain, with the rest looked up from reference TRBV5-1 and TRBJ2-1, is KAGVTQTPRYLIKTRGQQVTLSCSPISGHRSVSWYQQTPGQGLQFLFEYFSETQRNKGNFPGRFSGRQFSNSRSEMNVSTLELGDSALYLCASQLIEGFGNEQFFGPGTRLTVL.

The CDR3 DNA follows: TGTGCCAGCGAGGGGGGCTGGGATACGCAGTATTTT. Translated: CASEGGWDTQYF. V is TRBV6-1 and J is TRBJ2-3, with D perhaps assigned TRBD1 or TRBD2 (6 bases each). Germline-derived CDR1 and CDR2 are MNHNS and SASEGT. The V end was cut by 8 bases, the J end by 6 bases, with 12 bases between. CDR3 length: 12 residues.

This clone was counted a single time. V and J are TRBV5-1 and TRBJ2-3, with a weak D call TRBD2 (7 bases). Trimming left V 3 bases short and J 3 bases short, with 23 bases between. In germline, CDR1 is SGHRS, CDR2 YFSETQ. The CDR3 sequence is 18 residues long. CDR3 region: CASSSYQTQGGSTDTQYF. The CDR3 DNA sequence: TGCGCCAGCAGCTCATACCAAACACAGGGAGGGTCGACAGATACGCAGTATTTT. The full variable domain, in which reference TRBV5-1 and TRBJ2-3 provide the parts outside the CDR3, is KAGVTQTPRYLIKTRGQQVTLSCSPISGHRSVSWYQQTPGQGLQFLFEYFSETQRNKGNFPGRFSGRQFSNSRSEMNVSTLELGDSALYLCASSSYQTQGGSTDTQYFGPGTRLTVL.

With regard to this clone: In the same sample, other DNA sequences code for this CDR3. The J gene is TRBJ1-1, the V gene TRBV27; 7 positions match TRBD1. In germline, CDR1 is MNHEY, CDR2 SMNVEV (reference sequence). CDR3 length: 14 residues. V lost 3 bases and J lost 1; bases outside the gene matches: 2. The DNA of the CDR3 is TGTGCCAGCAGTTTGAGACAGGGGAACACTGAAGCTTTCTTT. Translating gives CASSLRQGNTEAFF.

The CDR3 DNA reads TGTGCCAGCTCACCTGGGACTAGCGGGAGCGGTACGGAGACCCAGTACTTC. This encodes CASSPGTSGSGTETQYF. The rearrangement joins TRBV18 to TRBJ2-5, with 14 positions matching TRBD2. Germline V lookup: CDR1 KGHSH, CDR2 LQKENI. The length of the CDR3 is 17 residues. V lost 3 bases and J lost 5; bases outside the gene matches: 8.

The V gene is TRBV28, the J gene TRBJ1-3; no reliable D call. V gave up 9 bases and J gave up 1 base, with 7 bases separating them. The CDR3 extends over 12 amino acids. Germline CDR1 MDHEN, CDR2 SYDVKM. The CDR3: CASGRSGNTIYF. CDR3 DNA: TGTGCCAGTGGGAGGTCTGGAAACACCATATATTTT.